These 9 T cell receptor beta chains came from one sample sequenced in a study of blood T cell repertoires in COVID-19. Some clones are missing from TCRdb's copy, which holds only in-frame ones; the method was immunoSEQ multiplex PCR. The sample contains approximately 170,000 clones, roughly four fifths of which appear only once. What was sequenced was peripheral blood. These receptor sequences come from a man between 65 and 85 years old who had recovered from COVID-19.

The rearrangement links TRBV7-2 to TRBJ1-3; D gene unclear. The V gene's germline CDR1 is SGHTA and CDR2 FQGNSA. The V end was cut by 1 base, the J end by 0 bases, with 7 bases between. CDR3 length: 15 amino acids. CDR3 sequence (DNA): TGTGCCAGCAGCTTAGACCACAACTCTGGAAACACCATATATTTT. This sequence encodes CASSLDHNSGNTIYF.

The chain combines TRBV5-8 with TRBJ2-6; D not resolved. The V and J ends lost 3 bases and 3 bases respectively, with 7 bases between them. This CDR3 has 14 amino acids. Germline CDR1 is SGHTS and CDR2 is YDEGEE. This CDR3 reads CASSWALGANVLTF. The DNA for the CDR3 is TGTGCCAGCAGCTGGGCGCTTGGGGCCAACGTCCTGACTTTC.

The gene calls are TRBV6-2 or TRBV6-3 and TRBJ2-7; D may be TRBD2 (6 bases). The CDR3 length is 15 residues. The germline gives CDR1 MNHEY, CDR2 SVGEGT. V shed 4 bases and J shed 1 base, with 14 bases lying between them. The CDR3 coding sequence is TGTGCCAGCAGTTCCCCAGTTAGCGGATCCTACGAGCAGTACTTC. Protein: CASSSPVSGSYEQYF.

CDR3 in DNA: TGTGCCAGCAGTGGGGAGGGTGAAGCTTTCTTT. Protein sequence: CASSGEGEAFF. The chain couples TRBV2 to TRBJ1-1; no clear D. Germline V gene sequence: CDR1 SNHLY, CDR2 FYNNEI. Trimming left V 4 bases short and J 7 bases short, with 7 bases between. The CDR3 has 11 residues. Full variable domain (missing parts from reference TRBV2 and TRBJ1-1): EPEVTQTPSHQVTQMGQEVILRCVPISNHLYFYWYRQILGQKVEFLVSFYNNEISEKSEIFDDQFSVERPDGSNFTLKIRSTKLEDSAMYFCASSGEGEAFFGQGTRLTVV.

The chain is built from TRBV20-1 and TRBJ1-4; D call uncertain. The CDR3 runs 11 residues. Trimming stripped 7 bases from V and 8 bases from J, with 11 bases between. Germline-derived CDR1 and CDR2 are DFQATT and SNEGSKA (reference sequence). CDR3 region: CSGEGGEKLFF. CDR3 DNA sequence: TGCAGTGGGGAGGGTGGCGAAAAACTGTTTTTT.

This chain connects TRBV5-4 to TRBJ1-1; the D gene is possibly TRBD1 (6 bases). The ends were cut back, 0 bases at V and 1 base at J, with 10 bases in the middle. The CDR3 extends over 15 amino acids. Per the germline V gene, CDR1 is SGHNT and CDR2 is YYREEE (reference sequence). This CDR3 reads CASSLEQGSNTEAFF. CDR3 DNA sequence: TGTGCCAGCAGCTTGGAACAGGGATCGAACACTGAAGCTTTCTTT.

V gene TRBV18 combines with J gene TRBJ1-1; possibly TRBD1 for D (6 bases). In germline, CDR1 is KGHSH, CDR2 LQKENI. This CDR3 contains 14 residues. V dropped 6 bases and J dropped 2 bases, with 13 bases sitting between them. In nucleotides, the CDR3 is TGTGCCAGCTCGCTACAGGGTTACAACACTGAAGCTTTCTTT. Amino acids: CASSLQGYNTEAFF.

V is TRBV4-1 and J is TRBJ1-2; D remains unclear. This CDR3 comprises 14 residues. Germline CDR1 and CDR2: MGHRA and YSYEKL. Deletions cut 0 bases from V and 4 bases from J, with 9 bases between. CDR3 sequence (DNA): TGCGCCAGCAGCCAAGACTCGAGCTTCTATGGCTACACCTTC. Protein: CASSQDSSFYGYTF.

This chain uses TRBV25-1 with TRBJ1-6, with D possibly TRBD1 on 5 matching bases. Germline CDR1 and CDR2: MGHDK and SYGVNS. V gave up 2 bases and J gave up 10 bases, with 9 bases separating them. This CDR3 contains 13 residues. CDR3: CASSERTTSPLHF. The CDR3 nucleotides read TGTGCCAGCAGTGAACGGACAACCTCACCCCTCCACTTT.